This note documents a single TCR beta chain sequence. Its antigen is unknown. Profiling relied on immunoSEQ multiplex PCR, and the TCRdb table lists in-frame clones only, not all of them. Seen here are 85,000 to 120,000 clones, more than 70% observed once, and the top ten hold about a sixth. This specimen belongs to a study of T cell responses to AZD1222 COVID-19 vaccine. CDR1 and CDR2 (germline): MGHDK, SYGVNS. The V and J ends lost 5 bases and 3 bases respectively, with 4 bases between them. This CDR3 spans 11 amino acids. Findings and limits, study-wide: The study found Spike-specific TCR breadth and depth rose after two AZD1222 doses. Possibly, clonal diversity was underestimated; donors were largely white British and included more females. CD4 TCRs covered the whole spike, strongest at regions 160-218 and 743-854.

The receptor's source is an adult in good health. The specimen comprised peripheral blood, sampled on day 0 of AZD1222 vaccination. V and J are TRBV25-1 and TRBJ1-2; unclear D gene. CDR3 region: CASSNYYGYTF. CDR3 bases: TGTGCCAGCAGTAACTACTATGGCTACACCTTC.